These 27 T cell receptor beta chains share one sample of origin, sequenced in a study of blood T cell repertoires in COVID-19. The method was immunoSEQ multiplex PCR; TCRdb's version includes in-frame clones alone and lacks a portion of them. The sample records under 400,000 clones, around 87% being singletons. The sequenced material came from peripheral blood. The origin of the receptors is a woman aged 30 to 39 with COVID-19, enrolled during active disease.

This clone was picked up a small number of times. The chain uses TRBV7-6 and TRBJ2-6; a weak D match, TRBD1 (6 bases). The V gene lost 5 bases and the J gene lost 2 bases, with 13 bases spanning the gap. This CDR3 spans 16 amino acids. Germline CDR1 is SGHVS and CDR2 is FNYEAQ. CDR3 bases: TGTGCCAGCAGCCTACAAGCAGGGGCTGGGGCCAACGTCCTGACTTTC. It translates to CASSLQAGAGANVLTF.

Turning to this clone: This CDR3 is also generated by other DNA sequences in the sample. This chain joins TRBV12-3 or TRBV12-4 and TRBJ1-1; a weak D match, TRBD1 (5 bases). With 3 bases removed from V and 1 base from J, the gap between germline ends came to 6 bases. This CDR3 has 13 residues. The CDR3 sequence: CASSLGGNTEAFF. The CDR3 DNA reads as TGTGCCAGCAGTTTGGGGGGGAACACTGAAGCTTTCTTT.

The chain carries TRBV27 and TRBJ1-4, with D possibly being TRBD1 (5 bases). Trimming took 6 bases from V and 8 from J, leaving 16 bases between them. Per germline, CDR1 MNHEY and CDR2 SMNVEV (reference sequence). The CDR3 runs 14 residues. The CDR3 protein is CASRSGGVGEKLFF. The CDR3 DNA reads TGTGCCAGCAGGTCCGGGGGGGTTGGCGAAAAACTGTTTTTT.

The chain combines TRBV5-1 with TRBJ1-5; D is uncertain. The CDR3 has 15 amino acids. The germline V gene encodes CDR1 SGHRS and CDR2 YFSETQ. Trimming took 5 bases from V and 0 from J, leaving 12 bases between them. CDR3 region: CASRKTGDSNQPQHF. CDR3 nucleotides: TGCGCCAGCAGGAAGACCGGGGATAGCAATCAGCCCCAGCATTTT. Complete variable domain (other parts from reference TRBV5-1 and TRBJ1-5): KAGVTQTPRYLIKTRGQQVTLSCSPISGHRSVSWYQQTPGQGLQFLFEYFSETQRNKGNFPGRFSGRQFSNSRSEMNVSTLELGDSALYLCASRKTGDSNQPQHFGDGTRLSIL.

This clone showed up just a few times. The chain links TRBV5-1 to TRBJ1-1; maybe TRBD1 (6 bases). Germline V gene lookup returns CDR1 SGHRS and CDR2 YFSETQ. V shed 1 base and J shed 4 bases, with 20 bases lying between them. There are 17 residues in the CDR3. CDR3 in amino acids: CASSLSALRGGGTEAFF. In DNA, the CDR3 is TGCGCCAGCAGCTTGTCAGCCCTCAGGGGAGGGGGCACTGAAGCTTTCTTT.

This clone was seen a few times. CDR3 protein: CASSVDRGSYEQYF. The CDR3 DNA is TGTGCCAGTAGTGTGGACAGGGGCTCCTACGAGCAGTACTTC. The V and J genes are TRBV19 and TRBJ2-7; 9 bases align to TRBD1. Germline V gene sequence: CDR1 LNHDA, CDR2 SQIVND (reference sequence). This CDR3 is built from 14 residues. With V trimmed by 5 bases and J by 0 bases, 2 bases remained unmatched.

The chain carries TRBV28 and TRBJ1-2, with TRBD1 as a possible D gene (5 bases). Trimming left V 6 bases short and J 2 bases short, with 13 bases between. The CDR3 length is 14 residues. Germline V gene sequence: CDR1 MDHEN, CDR2 SYDVKM. The CDR3 DNA reads TGTGCCAGCAGCCTTTACGGGGGGAACTATGGCTACACCTTC. Amino acid sequence: CASSLYGGNYGYTF.

V usage is TRBV27 and J usage is TRBJ2-1; 9 nucleotides agree with TRBD2. CDR1 is MNHEY, CDR2 SMNVEV, per germline (reference sequence). There are 15 residues in the CDR3. V shed 3 bases, J shed 2 bases, and the junction held 2 bases outside the gene matches. CDR3 nucleotide sequence: TGTGCCAGCAGTTTGACTAGCGGACCCTACAATGAGCAGTTCTTC. Encoded protein: CASSLTSGPYNEQFF.

The count of this clone is one. The V gene is TRBV7-9, the J gene TRBJ2-7; 13 nucleotides agree with TRBD2. CDR3 length equals 16 residues. Trimming at V came to 4 bases and at J to 4 bases, leaving 7 bases not matched to a gene. Per germline, CDR1 SEHNR and CDR2 FQNEAQ (reference sequence). CDR3 DNA: TGTGCCAGCAGCTCACTAGCGGGAGGGCCTAAGTACGAGCAGTACTTC. Its translation: CASSSLAGGPKYEQYF.

J is TRBJ2-7 and V is TRBV6-6, with 7 bases that match TRBD1. The CDR3 is 13 residues long. The V segment lost 4 bases and the J segment 2 bases; nucleotides outside the gene matches: 2. From germline, CDR1 is MNHNY and CDR2 SVGAGI (reference sequence). CDR3 loop: CASSFGQAYEQYF. The CDR3 nucleotides are TGTGCCAGCAGTTTCGGACAGGCCTACGAGCAGTACTTC.

CDR3 sequence: CASSRDFQETQYF. The CDR3 bases are TGTGCCAGCAGCCGGGACTTCCAAGAGACCCAGTACTTC. V usage is TRBV2 and J usage is TRBJ2-5; tentatively, D is TRBD2 (6 bases). V lost 6 bases and J 1 base, leaving 9 bases between the germline ends. Germline V lookup: CDR1 SNHLY, CDR2 FYNNEI. The CDR3 covers 13 residues.

This chain links TRBV11-2 with TRBJ2-2; TRBD1 is a possible D gene (5 bases). Trimming cost V 1 base and J 2 bases, with 11 bases left between them. Germline-derived CDR1 and CDR2 are SGHAT and FQNNGV. CDR3 length equals 16 residues. CDR3 nucleotide sequence: TGTGCCAGCAGCTTAGCGTTTAGGGGTAACACCGGGGAGCTGTTTTTT. It encodes CASSLAFRGNTGELFF.

V usage is TRBV7-8 and J usage is TRBJ1-1; D call uncertain. Germline CDR1 and CDR2: SGHVS and FQNEAQ. The CDR3 covers 13 residues. V lost 8 bases, J lost 4 bases, and 14 bases lay in between. The CDR3 protein is CASQVELGTEAFF. The CDR3 DNA follows: TGTGCCAGCCAGGTCGAACTGGGCACTGAAGCTTTCTTT.

This chain uses TRBV28 with TRBJ1-4; 7 bases line up with TRBD1. The V gene end was trimmed by 5 bases and the J gene end by 7 bases; junction bases not matched to a gene: 4. CDR1 MDHEN and CDR2 SYDVKM come from the germline V gene. The CDR3 contains 13 residues. This CDR3 is CASSPDRVEKLFF. In nucleotides, the CDR3 is TGTGCCAGCAGTCCAGACAGGGTTGAAAAACTGTTTTTT.

This rearrangement joins TRBV6-2 or TRBV6-3 to TRBJ1-5; 9 bases match TRBD1. In germline, CDR1 is MNHEY, CDR2 SVGEGT. This CDR3 spans 16 amino acids. Trimming removed 6 bases from V and 5 bases from J; junction bases left unmatched: 11. The chain's CDR3 is CASSALTGGTDQPQHF. The CDR3 region has the DNA TGTGCCAGCAGCGCCTTAACAGGGGGCACAGATCAGCCCCAGCATTTT.

The gene calls are TRBV28 and TRBJ1-1, with D perhaps TRBD1 (6 bases). Trimming pared 5 bases from V and 9 bases from J, leaving 13 bases between. This CDR3 is built from 12 residues. CDR1 and CDR2 (germline): MDHEN, SYDVKM. CDR3 bases: TGTGCCAGCAGTAACCCCGGGACAAAAGCTTTCTTT. Protein sequence: CASSNPGTKAFF.

This clone has only one observation. The chain carries TRBV18 and TRBJ2-4; TRBD1 aligns across 9 bases. Germline lookup yields CDR1 KGHSH and CDR2 LQKENI. The CDR3 runs to 16 residues. Germline trimming cut 4 bases from V and 0 bases from J; bases unmatched to any gene: 4. CDR3 DNA: TGTGCCAGCTCACAACAGGGGGCAATAGCCAAAAACATTCAGTACTTC. It yields the protein CASSQQGAIAKNIQYF.

The chain is built from TRBV7-9 and TRBJ2-7; TRBD1 aligns across 10 bases. Per germline, CDR1 SEHNR and CDR2 FQNEAQ (reference sequence). The CDR3 is made up of 16 amino acids. V lost 1 base to trimming and J lost 5 bases; unmatched junction nucleotides: 8. CDR3 DNA sequence: TGTGCCAGCAGCTTAGGGGACAGGGGCATGAGGGACGAGCAGTACTTC. It encodes CASSLGDRGMRDEQYF.

The chain employs TRBV9 and TRBJ2-5, with D tentatively TRBD1 (5 bases). Deletions cut 2 bases from V and 4 bases from J, with 9 bases between. CDR1 and CDR2 from the germline V gene are SGDLS and YYNGEE. The CDR3 runs to 13 residues. This CDR3 reads CASSVDSGETQYF. In DNA form, the CDR3 reads TGTGCCAGCAGCGTCGACAGTGGAGAGACCCAGTACTTC.

J is TRBJ2-1 and V is TRBV6-4; possibly TRBD1 for D (6 bases). This CDR3 is 13 amino acids long. Germline CDR1 MRHNA, CDR2 SNTAGT. V was cut by 3 bases and J by 13 bases, with 16 bases left in between. The CDR3 reads CASSEELRGIQFF. CDR3 DNA sequence: TGTGCCAGCAGTGAAGAGCTTAGGGGGATACAGTTCTTC.

In this sample, this clone turned up once. The J gene is TRBJ2-1, the V gene TRBV10-3; possible D gene TRBD1, 5 bases. The CDR3 length is 16 residues. The V gene lost 3 bases and the J gene lost 5 bases, with 17 bases spanning the gap. Germline loops: CDR1 ENHRY, CDR2 SYGVKD. CDR3 amino acids: CAISEPKGHLDNEQFF. The CDR3 nucleotides read TGTGCCATCAGTGAACCAAAGGGGCATTTGGACAATGAGCAGTTCTTC.

V is TRBV27 and J is TRBJ2-7; the match to TRBD1 covers 9 bases. The CDR3 spans 15 residues. Germline V gene data show CDR1 as MNHEY and CDR2 as SMNVEV (reference sequence). The V and J ends lost 4 bases and 6 bases, in that order; junction bases with no gene match: 10. CDR3 region: CASSSTGGAVSEQYF. For the CDR3, the DNA is TGTGCCAGCAGTTCCACAGGGGGCGCGGTAAGCGAGCAGTACTTC.

V gene TRBV2 combines with J gene TRBJ2-1; 7 bases line up with TRBD1. J was trimmed by 3 bases and V by 10 bases; bases with no gene match: 9. CDR3 length: 14 residues. CDR1 is SNHLY and CDR2 is FYNNEI in the germline V gene. CDR3: CATKTGAIYNEQFF. CDR3 coding DNA: TGTGCCACCAAAACAGGGGCGATCTACAATGAGCAGTTCTTC.

The chain uses TRBV2 and TRBJ2-3, with 9 bases aligning to TRBD2. Losses at the gene ends were 5 bases for V and 5 bases for J; bases not matched to a gene: 8. The CDR3 is made up of 15 amino acids. Germline CDR1 SNHLY, CDR2 FYNNEI. The CDR3 loop reads CASSIAGAGGDTQYF. CDR3 DNA sequence: TGTGCCAGCAGTATAGCGGGAGCGGGAGGAGATACGCAGTATTTT.

The rearrangement joins TRBV6-5 to TRBJ2-2; the D gene is possibly TRBD1 (6 bases). The germline V gene has CDR1 MNHEY and CDR2 SVGAGI. CDR3 length: 15 amino acids. V lost 5 bases, J lost 6 bases, and 16 bases lay in between. CDR3 protein: CASSTGIGSPGELFF. CDR3 DNA sequence: TGTGCCAGCAGTACAGGGATTGGGTCTCCCGGGGAGCTGTTTTTT.

V and J are TRBV6-6 and TRBJ2-7, with TRBD2 identical over 9 bases. Germline V lookup: CDR1 MNHNY, CDR2 SVGAGI (reference sequence). CDR3 size: 14 residues. V was clipped by 6 bases and J by 7 bases; unmatched bases: 10. CDR3 coding DNA: TGTGCCAGCAGATCCGAGCGGGAGGTGAGGGAGCAGTACTTC. Its protein product is CASRSEREVREQYF.

The rearrangement links TRBV29-1 to TRBJ1-3; D remains unclear. Germline assignment: CDR1 SQVTM and CDR2 ANQGSEA. V shed 4 bases and J shed 0 bases, with 7 bases lying between them. The CDR3 runs to 13 residues. The CDR3 protein is CSVVLRSGNTIYF. As DNA, the CDR3 is TGCAGCGTTGTGCTACGCTCTGGAAACACCATATATTTT.